Following are 16 T cell receptor beta chains from one sample sequenced in a study of beta chain features in type 1 diabetes. Expressed TCRB transcripts were sequenced, since all the RNA that had been isolated was reverse transcribed. Repertoires were generated with immunoSEQ multiplex PCR, while TCRdb's copy carries only in-frame clones and drops some. The sample has approximately 330,000 clones; 9.5% to 12% are singletons. Sequences were obtained from naive CD4+ T cells from blood. The receptors originated from a woman aged 25 to 39 in good health.

This clone was recorded a few times. CDR3 loop: CASSHANRAELFF. CDR3 nucleotides: TGCGCCAGCAGCCACGCCAACAGGGCGGAACTGTTTTTT. The chain has TRBV4-3 and TRBJ1-4; the D gene is possibly TRBD1 (6 bases). There are 13 residues in the CDR3. CDR1 and CDR2 from the germline V gene are LGHNA and YSLEER. V lost 3 bases to trimming and J lost 12 bases, with 14 bases between them.

The chain recombines TRBV4-2 with TRBJ2-7, with 7 bases matching TRBD1. CDR1 LGHNA and CDR2 YNFKEQ come from the germline V gene. The V and J ends lost 6 bases and 2 bases, in that order; junction bases with no gene match: 7. The CDR3 runs to 14 residues. Here the CDR3 DNA reads TGTGCCAGCAGAAGACAGGGTGAACCCTACGAGCAGTACTTC. It specifies CASRRQGEPYEQYF.

V gene TRBV4-2 combines with J gene TRBJ2-1; 15 nucleotides agree with TRBD2. The junction had 8 bases not matched to a gene; V was cut back by 2 bases and J by 9 bases. The CDR3 length is 17 residues. From germline, CDR1 is LGHNA and CDR2 YNFKEQ. In nucleotides, the CDR3 is TGTGCCAGCAGCCAAAATGGACTAGCGGGAGGGCAGAGTGAGCAGTTCTTC. It specifies CASSQNGLAGGQSEQFF.

This clone was found a few times. The J gene is TRBJ2-7, the V gene TRBV28; 9 nucleotides line up with TRBD2. Germline V gene data show CDR1 as MDHEN and CDR2 as SYDVKM. The junction had 5 bases not matched to a gene; V was cut back by 2 bases and J by 6 bases. CDR3 size: 14 residues. This CDR3 reads CASSLLSGSGEQYF. In nucleotides, the CDR3 is TGTGCCAGCAGTTTACTTAGCGGGAGCGGCGAGCAGTACTTC.

This clone was counted only a few times. The chain is built from TRBV6-5 and TRBJ2-5; 7 bases agree with TRBD1. This CDR3 spans 14 amino acids. V shed 0 bases, J shed 5 bases, and the junction held 3 bases outside the gene matches. Germline CDR1 and CDR2: MNHEY and SVGAGI. The CDR3 region is CASSYSYRGETQYF. In DNA, the CDR3 is TGTGCCAGCAGTTACTCGTACAGGGGTGAGACCCAGTACTTC.

The chain uses TRBV7-2 and TRBJ2-2, with D perhaps TRBD2 (5 bases). This CDR3 comprises 15 residues. V lost 5 bases and J 1 base, leaving 11 bases between the germline ends. Germline lookup yields CDR1 SGHTA and CDR2 FQGNSA. The CDR3 DNA is TGTGCCAGCAGCCCCGGACTTCTGAACACCGGGGAGCTGTTTTTT. It translates to CASSPGLLNTGELFF.

This clone turned up a few times. This chain uses TRBV29-1 with TRBJ2-1; TRBD2 matches 10 bases. V was clipped by 5 bases and J by 4 bases; unmatched bases: 2. This CDR3 has 13 amino acids. Per the germline V gene, CDR1 is SQVTM and CDR2 is ANQGSEA. Here the CDR3 reads CSVSGRAYNEQFF. CDR3 nucleotide sequence: TGCAGCGTTAGCGGGAGGGCTTACAATGAGCAGTTCTTC.

The chain recombines TRBV7-3 with TRBJ2-1; TRBD2 matches at 10 bases. The CDR3 runs to 15 residues. Germline CDR1 and CDR2: SGHTA and FQGTGA. J was trimmed by 9 bases and V by 0 bases; bases with no gene match: 5. CDR3 bases: TGTGCCAGCAGCTTAACTAGCGGGAGGCTGGGTGAGCAGTTCTTC. Translating it yields CASSLTSGRLGEQFF.

The sample holds a few counts of this clone. This chain connects TRBV30 to TRBJ2-5, with TRBD1 matching over 8 bases. The J segment lost 4 bases and the V segment lost 1 base, leaving 5 bases of the junction unmatched. Germline-derived CDR1 and CDR2 are GTSNPN and SVGIG (reference sequence). CDR3 length: 14 residues. The CDR3 protein is CAWSAGQGGETQYF. In DNA form, the CDR3 reads TGTGCCTGGAGTGCCGGACAGGGCGGAGAGACCCAGTACTTC. The complete variable domain, with remaining parts taken from reference TRBV30 and TRBJ2-5, reads SQTIHQWPATLVQPVGSPLSLECTVEGTSNPNLYWYRQAAGRGLQLLFYSVGIGQISSEVPQNLSASRPQDRQFILSSKKLLLSDSGFYLCAWSAGQGGETQYFGPGTRLLVL.

V gene TRBV7-8 combines with J gene TRBJ2-5; D unclear. The V end was cut by 5 bases, the J end by 1 base, with 11 bases between. This CDR3 comprises 14 residues. Germline V gene sequence: CDR1 SGHVS, CDR2 FQNEAQ. The CDR3 is CASSPSEAQETQYF. In nucleotides, the CDR3 is TGTGCCAGCAGCCCGTCCGAGGCCCAAGAGACCCAGTACTTC. Supplemented by reference TRBV7-8 and TRBJ2-5, the full variable domain reads GAGVSQSPRYKVAKRGQDVALRCDPISGHVSLFWYQQALGQGPEFLTYFQNEAQLDKSGLPSDRFFAERPEGSVSTLKIQRTQQEDSAVYLCASSPSEAQETQYFGPGTRLLVL.

This clone was seen a few times. The rearrangement links TRBV5-1 to TRBJ2-1; tentative D call: TRBD2 (5 bases). The CDR3 contains 18 residues. With 4 bases removed from V and 4 bases from J, the gap between germline ends came to 24 bases. Germline V CDR1 and CDR2: SGHRS, YFSETQ. The CDR3 DNA sequence: TGCGCCAGCAGCCTCGACCCGACTGGCGGGCAAAGTTACAATGAGCAGTTCTTC. Its translation: CASSLDPTGGQSYNEQFF.

The table lists this clone with many counts. This chain uses TRBV23-1 with TRBJ2-7; D is ambiguous. TRBV23-1 is designated an ORF whose function remains uncertain. V shed 1 base and J shed 5 bases, with 6 bases lying between them. The CDR3 is made up of 12 amino acids. CDR3 sequence (DNA): TGCGCCAGCAGTCAATTCTTCCACGAGCAGTACTTC. Its translation: CASSQFFHEQYF.

The genes are TRBV2 and TRBJ2-3, with 10 bases identical to TRBD1. Germline V gene lookup returns CDR1 SNHLY and CDR2 FYNNEI. This CDR3 region has 14 residues. Trimming took 7 bases from V and 5 from J; bases not matched to a gene: 6. Written as DNA, the CDR3 is TGTGCCAGCACTAGTGACAGGGGGCAAGATACGCAGTATTTT. The encoded protein is CASTSDRGQDTQYF.

This clone was detected only a few times. The V gene is TRBV2, the J gene TRBJ2-5; a weak D match, TRBD1 (6 bases). Deletions cut 1 base from V and 0 bases from J, with 9 bases between. The CDR3 consists of 15 residues. In germline, CDR1 is SNHLY, CDR2 FYNNEI. CDR3 bases: TGTGCCAGCAGTGAAGTCCAGGGGTACCAAGAGACCCAGTACTTC. Translated: CASSEVQGYQETQYF.

This clone was found a few times. The rearrangement links TRBV6-5 to TRBJ2-5; 7 bases map to TRBD1. Germline loops: CDR1 MNHEY, CDR2 SVGAGI. The CDR3 is 15 residues long. The V gene end was trimmed by 2 bases and the J gene end by 3 bases; junction bases not matched to a gene: 6. CDR3 amino acids: CASSYLGTAKETQYF. The CDR3 DNA reads TGTGCCAGCAGTTACCTAGGGACAGCCAAAGAGACCCAGTACTTC.

This clone showed up just a few times. The genes are TRBV7-8 and TRBJ2-3; weak D call: TRBD1 (5 bases). Trimming cost V 1 base and J 7 bases, with 18 bases left between them. The germline V gene encodes CDR1 SGHVS and CDR2 FQNEAQ. This CDR3 region has 16 residues. CDR3 residues: CASSLEQAHGGNTQYF. The CDR3 nucleotides are TGTGCCAGCAGCTTAGAACAGGCTCATGGTGGAAATACGCAGTATTTT. The full variable domain, rest sourced from reference TRBV7-8 and TRBJ2-3, is GAGVSQSPRYKVAKRGQDVALRCDPISGHVSLFWYQQALGQGPEFLTYFQNEAQLDKSGLPSDRFFAERPEGSVSTLKIQRTQQEDSAVYLCASSLEQAHGGNTQYFGPGTRLTVL.